This T cell receptor (beta chain) was obtained from a study of CD8 T cells in ankylosing spondylitis. The authors made TCR beta libraries by quantitative 5'-RACE with molecular barcodes. MiXCR, run by TCRdb on the 5' RACE reads, gives a single entry per CDR3 protein. This table holds about 440,000 distinct CDR3 sequences, approximately 17% found once. To note about this clonotype: What it binds is not known.

Study-wide results and caveats: What appeared characteristic of ankylosing spondylitis blood was a TCR beta motif of 7 or 8 highly homologous variants.

The CDR3 contains 16 residues. The V and J ends lost 4 bases and 4 bases, in that order; junction bases with no gene match: 6. The germline CDR1 and CDR2 sequences are SGDLS and YYNGEE. This clonotype was sampled from a male donor with ankylosing spondylitis. What was sequenced was blood, either unsorted or a sorted T cell fraction (not recorded which). The V gene is TRBV9, the J gene TRBJ2-3; 13 nucleotides align to TRBD2. In DNA, the CDR3 is TGTGCCAGCAGCTTCCGGACTAGCGGGGGAGCAGATACGCAGTATTTT. Its translation is CASSFRTSGGADTQYF.